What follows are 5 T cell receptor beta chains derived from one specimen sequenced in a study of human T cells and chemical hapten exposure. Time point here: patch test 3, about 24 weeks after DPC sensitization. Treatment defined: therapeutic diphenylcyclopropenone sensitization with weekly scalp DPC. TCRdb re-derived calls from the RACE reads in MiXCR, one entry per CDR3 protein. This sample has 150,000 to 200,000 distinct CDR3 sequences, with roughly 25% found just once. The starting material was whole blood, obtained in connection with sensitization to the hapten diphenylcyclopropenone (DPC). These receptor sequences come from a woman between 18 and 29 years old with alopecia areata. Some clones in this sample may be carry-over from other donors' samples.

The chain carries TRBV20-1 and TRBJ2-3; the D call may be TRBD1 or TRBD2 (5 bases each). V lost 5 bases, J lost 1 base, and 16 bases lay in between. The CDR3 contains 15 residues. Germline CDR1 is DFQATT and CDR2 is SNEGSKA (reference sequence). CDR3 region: CSAGDGAIRTDTQYF. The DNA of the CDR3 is TGCAGTGCTGGGGACGGAGCTATCCGCACAGATACGCAGTATTTT.

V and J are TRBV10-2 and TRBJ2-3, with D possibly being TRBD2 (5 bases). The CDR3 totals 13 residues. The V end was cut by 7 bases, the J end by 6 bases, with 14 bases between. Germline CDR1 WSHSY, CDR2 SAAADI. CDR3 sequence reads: CASIASRRDTQYF. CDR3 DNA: TGCGCCAGCATAGCTAGCCGCCGGGATACGCAGTATTTT.

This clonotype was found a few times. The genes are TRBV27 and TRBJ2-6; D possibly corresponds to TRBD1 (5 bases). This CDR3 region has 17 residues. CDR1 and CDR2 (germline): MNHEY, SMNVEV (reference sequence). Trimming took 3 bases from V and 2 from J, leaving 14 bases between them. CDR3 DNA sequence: TGTGCCAGCAGTTTGGGCAGGGCATCCCCTGGGGCCAACGTCCTGACTTTC. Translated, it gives CASSLGRASPGANVLTF.

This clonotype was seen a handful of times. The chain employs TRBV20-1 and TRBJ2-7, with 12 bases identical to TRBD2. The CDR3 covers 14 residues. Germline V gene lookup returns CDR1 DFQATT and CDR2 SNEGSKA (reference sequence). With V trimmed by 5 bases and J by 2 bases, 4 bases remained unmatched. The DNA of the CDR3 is TGCAGTGCTCACGGACTAGCGGGAACCTACGAGCAGTACTTC. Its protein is CSAHGLAGTYEQYF.

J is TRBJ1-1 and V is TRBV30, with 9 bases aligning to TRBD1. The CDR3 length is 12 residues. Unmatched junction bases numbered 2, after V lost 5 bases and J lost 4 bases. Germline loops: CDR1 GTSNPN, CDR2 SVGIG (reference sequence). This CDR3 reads CAWDRGITEAFF. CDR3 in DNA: TGTGCCTGGGACAGGGGGATCACTGAAGCTTTCTTT.